The 13 T cell receptor beta chains in this list originate from one sample, sequenced in a study of blood T cell repertoires in COVID-19. Libraries were prepared by immunoSEQ multiplex PCR; TCRdb keeps only in-frame clonotypes and omits some of them. The sample lists 300,000 to 350,000 clones; roughly 90% were seen once. The sequencing input was PBMCs or T cells enriched from blood (not recorded which). All receptors derive from a woman in her 30s who had recovered from COVID-19.

The chain couples TRBV15 to TRBJ1-4, with TRBD1 matching over 7 bases. In germline, CDR1 is LNHNV, CDR2 YYDKDF (reference sequence). Germline trimming cut 7 bases from V and 2 bases from J; bases unmatched to any gene: 7. The CDR3 length is 15 residues. The CDR3 bases are TGTGCCACCAATAACAGGGGTGGGACTAATGAAAAACTGTTTTTT. This sequence encodes CATNNRGGTNEKLFF.

This clone was found once. The rearrangement links TRBV7-8 to TRBJ2-4; 7 nucleotides align to TRBD1. This CDR3 contains 18 residues. Germline CDR1 SGHVS, CDR2 FQNEAQ. Trimming cost V 1 base and J 0 bases; bases outside gene matches: 9. Here the CDR3 reads CASSLGGRGLLAKNIQYF. CDR3 DNA: TGTGCCAGCAGCTTAGGTGGCAGGGGGTTACTAGCCAAAAACATTCAGTACTTC.

The gene calls are TRBV19 and TRBJ1-5, with 7 bases that match TRBD1. Losses at the gene ends were 5 bases for V and 1 base for J; bases not matched to a gene: 8. Germline CDR1 is LNHDA and CDR2 is SQIVND (reference sequence). The CDR3 is made up of 16 amino acids. The CDR3 region has the DNA TGTGCCAGTAGTTCGGACCAGGGACAGAGCAATCAGCCCCAGCATTTT. Its protein product is CASSSDQGQSNQPQHF.

The chain recombines TRBV5-4 with TRBJ1-6; the D gene is possibly TRBD1 (6 bases). This CDR3 has 15 amino acids. Per germline, CDR1 SGHNT and CDR2 YYREEE (reference sequence). V was trimmed by 2 bases and J by 2 bases, leaving 8 bases between them. The CDR3 here is CASSFRDTYNSPLHF. CDR3 coding DNA: TGTGCCAGCAGCTTCAGGGACACCTATAATTCACCCCTCCACTTT.

The V and J genes are TRBV6-5 and TRBJ1-6; TRBD1 aligns across 10 bases. The CDR3 is made up of 14 amino acids. Germline CDR1 is MNHEY and CDR2 is SVGAGI. Trimming removed 4 bases from V and 9 bases from J; junction bases left unmatched: 3. CDR3 residues: CASSSGTGASPLHF. Here the CDR3 DNA reads TGTGCCAGCAGTTCCGGGACAGGGGCTTCACCCCTCCACTTT.

V gene TRBV14 combines with J gene TRBJ1-2; D is perhaps TRBD1 (5 bases). Germline CDR1 is SGHDN and CDR2 is FVKESK. The CDR3 runs to 14 residues. V was shortened by 6 bases and J by 4 bases, with 15 bases between the two germline ends. The CDR3 DNA follows: TGTGCCAGCAGTCCAGGGATCGGAGCCTATGGCTACACCTTC. Translated, it gives CASSPGIGAYGYTF.

This rearrangement joins TRBV5-1 to TRBJ2-7; TRBD2 matches at 7 bases. Germline assignment: CDR1 SGHRS and CDR2 YFSETQ. V lost 4 bases and J lost 7; bases outside the gene matches: 20. The CDR3 totals 17 residues. The CDR3 nucleotides read TGCGCCAGCAGCGAAACCCCCGGCGGCAGGGCAGCGGGGGAGCAGTACTTC. This encodes CASSETPGGRAAGEQYF.

The chain is built from TRBV6-6 and TRBJ1-4; 8 nucleotides match TRBD1. Germline CDR1 reads MNHNY; CDR2 reads SVGAGI (reference sequence). After removal of 2 bases from V and 8 bases from J, the junction contained 10 bases not matched to a gene. The CDR3 has 16 residues. CDR3 residues: CASSYPSGQVEEKLFF. The CDR3 DNA is TGTGCCAGCAGTTACCCCTCGGGACAGGTGGAGGAAAAACTGTTTTTT.

CDR3 region: CSVYSTGGIGGYGYTF. CDR3 in DNA: TGCAGCGTATACTCGACAGGGGGTATAGGGGGCTATGGCTACACCTTC. The chain is built from TRBV29-1 and TRBJ1-2; 9 nucleotides align to TRBD1. Germline V gives CDR1 SQVTM, CDR2 ANQGSEA. Germline trimming cut 6 bases from V and 4 bases from J; bases unmatched to any gene: 15. The length of the CDR3 is 16 residues.

The genes are TRBV18 and TRBJ1-2; D is uncertain. This CDR3 region has 13 residues. CDR1 is KGHSH, CDR2 LQKENI, per germline. V was clipped by 3 bases and J by 8 bases, with 13 bases between them. The CDR3 DNA follows: TGTGCCAGCTCACCGCAGGAGGGAGGAGGCTACACCTTC. Residues: CASSPQEGGGYTF.

CDR3 amino acids: CASSHDDRREQYF. The CDR3 DNA is TGTGCCAGCAGCCATGACGACAGGCGCGAGCAGTACTTC. This rearrangement joins TRBV3-1 (or the pseudogene TRBV3-2) to TRBJ2-7; D may be TRBD1 (6 bases). Trimming took 3 bases from V and 6 from J, leaving 12 bases between them. Per the germline V gene, CDR1 is LGHDT and CDR2 is YNNKEL (reference sequence). The CDR3 covers 13 residues.

The rearrangement joins TRBV4-1 to TRBJ2-7, with no clear D. The V gene's germline CDR1 is MGHRA and CDR2 YSYEKL. V lost 1 base, J lost 3 bases, and 7 bases lay in between. This CDR3 is built from 13 residues. The CDR3 reads CASSQVSHYEQYF. The CDR3, as DNA: TGCGCCAGCAGCCAAGTTTCCCACTACGAGCAGTACTTC.

The V gene is TRBV28, the J gene TRBJ2-2; D might be TRBD1 (5 bases). CDR1 and CDR2 from the germline V gene are MDHEN and SYDVKM. The CDR3 has 17 residues. V was clipped by 8 bases and J by 5 bases, with 24 bases between them. CDR3 in amino acids: CASSKTRDSLGTGELFF. For the CDR3, the DNA is TGTGCCAGCTCCAAAACCCGCGACAGTTTGGGTACCGGGGAGCTGTTTTTT.